This TCR beta chain was captured by sequencing in a study of shared clonotypes between healthy human individuals. Study observations and caveats: Naive subsets usually exceeded memory subsets in estimated richness.

In regard to this clone: Its antigen is not known.

This CDR3 region has 13 residues. Trimming removed 1 base at V and 2 bases at J, with 6 bases between. Germline CDR1 reads LGHNT; CDR2 reads FRNRAP. Profiling relied on immunoSEQ multiplex PCR, and the TCRdb table lists in-frame clones only, not all of them. The sample holds under 2,500,000 clones, more than 90% seen once. The TCR sequence derives from a man between 18 and 29 years old in good health. Material for sequencing was naive CD4+ T cells sorted from blood. The subset here: CD45RA+ positively selected. The J gene is TRBJ2-7, the V gene TRBV12-5; unclear D gene. The CDR3 reads CASGLEAPYEQYF. The CDR3, as DNA: TGTGCTAGTGGTTTGGAGGCACCCTACGAGCAGTACTTC.